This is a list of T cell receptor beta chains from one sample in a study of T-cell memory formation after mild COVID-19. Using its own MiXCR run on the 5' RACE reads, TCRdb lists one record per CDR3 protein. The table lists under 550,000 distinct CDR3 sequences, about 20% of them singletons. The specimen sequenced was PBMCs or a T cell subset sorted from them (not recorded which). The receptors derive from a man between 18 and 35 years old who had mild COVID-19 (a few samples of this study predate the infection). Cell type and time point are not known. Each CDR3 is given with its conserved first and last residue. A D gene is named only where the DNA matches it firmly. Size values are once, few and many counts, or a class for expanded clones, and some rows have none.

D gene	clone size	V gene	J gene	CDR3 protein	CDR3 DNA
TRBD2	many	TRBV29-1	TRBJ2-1	CSVDLAGGNEQFF	TGCAGCGTTGATTTAGCGGGCGGCAATGAGCAGTTCTTC
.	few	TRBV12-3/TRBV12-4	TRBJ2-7	CASSFSAAYEQYF	TGTGCCAGCAGTTTCAGCGCAGCCTACGAGCAGTACTTC
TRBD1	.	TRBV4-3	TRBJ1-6	CASSPRTGVYSPLHF	TGCGCCAGCAGCCCACGGACAGGGGTTTATTCACCCCTCCACTTT
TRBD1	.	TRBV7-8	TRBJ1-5	CASSPRTGRQPQHF	TGTGCCAGCAGCCCAAGGACAGGGCGCCAGCCCCAGCATTTT
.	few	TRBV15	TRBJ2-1	CATRTIPPGEYNEQFF	TGTGCCACCAGAACCATCCCACCGGGGGAGTACAATGAGCAGTTCTTC
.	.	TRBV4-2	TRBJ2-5	CASSPPGGPPETQYF	TGTGCCAGCAGCCCCCCTGGGGGGCCCCCAGAGACCCAGTACTTC
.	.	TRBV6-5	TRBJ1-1	CASSYSPYTEAFF	TGTGCCAGCAGTTACTCCCCATACACTGAAGCTTTCTTT
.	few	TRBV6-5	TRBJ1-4	CASRITADSEKLFF	TGTGCCAGCAGAATCACAGCTGACTCTGAAAAACTGTTTTTT
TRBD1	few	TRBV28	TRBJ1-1	CASSLRARTGEIEAFF	TGTGCCAGCAGTTTACGAGCCCGGACAGGGGAAATTGAAGCTTTCTTT
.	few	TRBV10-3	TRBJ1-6	CAISDGNSPLHF	TGTGCCATCAGTGATGGGAATTCACCCCTCCACTTT
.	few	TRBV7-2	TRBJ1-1	CASSLGTLPEAFF	TGTGCCAGCAGCCTCGGGACTTTACCTGAAGCTTTCTTT
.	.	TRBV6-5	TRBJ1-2	CAVTNRWGGPVYGYTF	TGTGCAGTCACAAACCGTTGGGGGGGGCCGGTCTATGGCTACACCTTC
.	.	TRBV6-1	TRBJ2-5	CASESRGVETQYF	TGTGCCAGCGAGTCCAGAGGGGTAGAGACCCAGTACTTC
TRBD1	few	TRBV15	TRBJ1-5	CATSSRDRVSSNQPQHF	TGTGCCACCAGCAGCCGGGACAGGGTGAGCAGCAATCAGCCCCAGCATTTT
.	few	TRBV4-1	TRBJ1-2	CASSQDPGPNYGYTF	TGCGCCAGCAGCCAAGATCCGGGACCTAACTATGGCTACACCTTC
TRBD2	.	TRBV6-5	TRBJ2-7	CASSYLPSGGYEQYF	TGTGCCAGCAGTTACCTGCCTAGCGGGGGCTACGAGCAGTACTTC
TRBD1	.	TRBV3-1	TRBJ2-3	CASSQGTGLTDTQYF	TGTGCCAGCAGCCAGGGGACAGGGCTCACAGATACGCAGTATTTT
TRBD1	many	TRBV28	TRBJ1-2	CASSEGQNYGYTF	TGTGCCAGCAGTGAGGGACAGAACTATGGCTACACCTTC
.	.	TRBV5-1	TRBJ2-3	CASSSTTSPDTQYF	TGCGCCAGCAGCTCAACGACTAGTCCAGATACGCAGTATTTT
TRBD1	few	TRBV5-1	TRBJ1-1	CASSSSRDRGPAFF	TGCGCCAGCAGCTCGTCCCGGGACAGGGGGCCAGCTTTCTTT
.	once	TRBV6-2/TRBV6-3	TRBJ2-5	CASTQPWPGETQYF	TGTGCCAGCACCCAACCATGGCCTGGGGAGACCCAGTACTTC
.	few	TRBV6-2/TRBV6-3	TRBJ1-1	CASTFLHGTRNTEAFF	TGTGCCAGTACCTTTCTCCATGGGACCCGGAACACTGAAGCTTTCTTT
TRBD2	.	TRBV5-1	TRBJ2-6	CASSSGGLDASGANVLTF	TGCGCCAGCAGCTCAGGAGGACTAGATGCTTCTGGGGCCAACGTCCTGACTTTC
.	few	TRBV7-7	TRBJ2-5	CASTSMPGETQYF	TGTGCCAGCACCAGTATGCCCGGGGAGACCCAGTACTTC
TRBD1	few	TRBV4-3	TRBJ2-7	CASSQDPDRGYEQYF	TGCGCCAGCAGCCAAGACCCTGACAGGGGGTACGAGCAGTACTTC
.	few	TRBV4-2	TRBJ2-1	CASSQDLAESYNEQFF	TGTGCCAGCAGCCAAGATCTTGCAGAGTCCTACAATGAGCAGTTCTTC
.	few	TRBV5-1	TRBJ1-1	CASSQESNTEAFF	TGCGCCAGCAGCCAGGAATCGAACACTGAAGCTTTCTTT
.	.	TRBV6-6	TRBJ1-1	CASSYSEQGNTEAFF	TGTGCCAGCAGTTACTCGGAACAGGGGAACACTGAAGCTTTCTTT
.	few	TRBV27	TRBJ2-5	CASSLTAGTQETQYF	TGTGCCAGCAGTTTAACCGCGGGGACTCAAGAGACCCAGTACTTC
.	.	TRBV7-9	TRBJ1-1	CASSLEVGTTEAFF	TGTGCCAGCAGCTTAGAGGTGGGAACCACTGAAGCTTTCTTT
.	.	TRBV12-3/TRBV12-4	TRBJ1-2	CASSAQGLYYGYTF	TGTGCCAGCAGCGCCCAGGGTTTATACTATGGCTACACCTTC
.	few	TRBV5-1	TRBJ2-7	CASSLPGSTYEQYF	TGCGCCAGCAGCTTGCCCGGGTCTACCTACGAGCAGTACTTC
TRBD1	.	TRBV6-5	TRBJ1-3	CASSYSGQGAANTIYF	TGTGCCAGCAGTTACTCCGGACAGGGGGCGGCAAACACCATATATTTT
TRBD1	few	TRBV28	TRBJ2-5	CASGGQGGSETQYF	TGTGCCAGCGGTGGACAGGGTGGGTCGGAGACCCAGTACTTC
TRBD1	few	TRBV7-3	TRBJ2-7	CASGIGQGYEQYF	TGTGCCAGCGGCATTGGACAGGGCTACGAGCAGTACTTC
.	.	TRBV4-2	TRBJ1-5	CASSQDASQGRQPQHF	TGTGCCAGCAGCCAAGATGCCTCACAGGGACGCCAGCCCCAGCATTTT
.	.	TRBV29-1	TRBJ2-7	CSVTAGPGYEQYF	TGCAGCGTGACCGCAGGTCCGGGGTACGAGCAGTACTTC
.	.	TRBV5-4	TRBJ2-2	CASSWGGTERTGELFF	TGTGCCAGCAGCTGGGGGGGGACAGAACGCACCGGGGAGCTGTTTTTT
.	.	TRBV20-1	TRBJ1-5	CSAITGTTNNQPQHF	TGCAGTGCTATTACCGGGACAACTAACAATCAGCCCCAGCATTTT
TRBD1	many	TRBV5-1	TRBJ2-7	CASSWTGTYEQYF	TGCGCCAGCAGCTGGACAGGGACCTACGAGCAGTACTTC
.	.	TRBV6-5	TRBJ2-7	CASTEGGREQYF	TGTGCCAGCACCGAGGGAGGACGCGAGCAGTACTTC
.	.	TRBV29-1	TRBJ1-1	CSVAKVGGDTEAFF	TGCAGCGTGGCTAAGGTTGGCGGGGACACTGAAGCTTTCTTT
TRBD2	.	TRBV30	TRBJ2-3	CAWSLGLAGGLDTQYF	TGTGCCTGGAGTCTGGGACTAGCGGGGGGATTGGATACGCAGTATTTT
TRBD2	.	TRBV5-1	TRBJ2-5	CASSWRGSGGSQETQYF	TGCGCCAGCAGCTGGAGGGGTAGCGGGGGATCTCAAGAGACCCAGTACTTC
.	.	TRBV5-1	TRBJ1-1	CASSLGFGDTEAFF	TGCGCCAGCAGCTTGGGGTTTGGGGACACTGAAGCTTTCTTT
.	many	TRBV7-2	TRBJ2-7	CASSLSWDTSSYEQYF	TGTGCCAGCAGCTTATCGTGGGACACGAGCTCCTACGAGCAGTACTTC
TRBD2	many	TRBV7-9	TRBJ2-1	CASRATSGGPNDHEQFF	TGTGCCAGCAGAGCGACTAGCGGGGGCCCTAACGACCATGAGCAGTTCTTC